This TCR beta chain was sequenced during a study of beta chain features in type 1 diabetes. Study results and caveats: A moderate, significant TCRB CDR3 shortening appeared in type 1 diabetes across four CD4+ subsets. Patients' naive, central memory and regulatory TCRB repertoires appeared more alike than those of healthy donors. Patients and controls would share equally any PCR tilt toward shorter templates.

This clone was seen only a few times. Its antigen is unidentified. The entirety of the isolated RNA underwent reverse transcription, so expressed TCRB transcripts were sequenced. Generated by immunoSEQ multiplex PCR, the TCRdb table keeps only in-frame clones and is missing some. The table shows around 250,000 clones, with about 14% occurring only once. Germline lookup yields CDR1 MNHNY and CDR2 SVGAGI (reference sequence). J gave up 1 base and V 5 bases, and 6 bases lay outside the gene matches. CDR3 length: 16 amino acids. The chain combines TRBV6-6 with TRBJ2-3, with 10 positions matching TRBD2. The TCR was taken from a middle-aged woman in good health. The specimen was naive CD4+ T cells from blood. The CDR3 nucleotides are TGTGCCAGCAGTCCTGGACTAGCGGCCCGCACAGATACGCAGTATTTT. It specifies CASSPGLAARTDTQYF.